These T cell receptor beta chains were read from a single sample in a study of cytomegalovirus exposure and HLA in healthy donors. Here immunoSEQ multiplex PCR was the method, and the copy in TCRdb shows in-frame clones only, minus some. The repertoire holds 250,000 to 350,000 clones, with over 75% as singletons. Input material: PBMCs. The receptors stem from a man younger than 45 in good health and CMV-seronegative. The CDR3 runs from the conserved cysteine through the conserved F or W. Fields, in order: J gene, V gene, CDR3 protein.

TRBJ2-1,TRBV11-2,CASSLEALVGQFF
TRBJ2-2,TRBV10-1,CASRETLAATGELFF
TRBJ2-7,TRBV5-6,CASSLTGEQYF
TRBJ1-4,TRBV7-9,CASSRTSNEKLFF
TRBJ1-2,TRBV9,CASSVAGLNYGYTF
TRBJ1-2,TRBV19,CASSIRGEYGYTF
TRBJ2-2,TRBV9,CASSVNPLLGMNTGELFF
TRBJ1-4,TRBV5-6,CASSFGSNEKLFF
TRBJ1-6,TRBV30,CALSPLHF
TRBJ1-2,TRBV6-5,CASSYRGQGSYGYTF
TRBJ2-1,TRBV4-3,CASSQVWSPNNEQFF
TRBJ2-3,TRBV9,CASSVASSGGTGRQYF
TRBJ1-4,TRBV15,CATSSNDRGFNEKLFF
TRBJ1-1,TRBV4-1,CASSHSGGTEAFF
TRBJ2-1,TRBV5-1,CASSFSNEQFF
TRBJ1-1,TRBV7-9,CASTTLVSMNTEAFF
TRBJ1-1,TRBV19,CASSMATIGTEAFF
TRBJ1-3,TRBV7-9,CASSLGGQGTGNTIYF
TRBJ1-1,TRBV10-2,CASSDLEGQEPPNTEAFF
TRBJ2-6,TRBV6-1,CASSEQDSGANVLTF
TRBJ1-2,TRBV7-6,CASSLSQEGTLNYGYTF
TRBJ2-1,TRBV6-5,CASWGLAANEQFF
TRBJ2-2,TRBV19,CASTPRRETGELFF
TRBJ2-7,TRBV21-1,CARKPKRVGVYEQYF
TRBJ1-2,TRBV6-5,CASSYFAGGGYGYTF
TRBJ1-2,TRBV4-1,CASSQAPGQGYGYTF
TRBJ2-5,TRBV5-6,CASGLGTSGDHQETQYF
TRBJ1-6,TRBV11-2,CASSLLGGQQNSPLHF
TRBJ2-3,TRBV4-1,CASSQEGGGEGTDTQYF
TRBJ1-1,TRBV10-1,CASSGDSLGEAFF
TRBJ1-1,TRBV29-1,CSAFEGGNTEAFF
TRBJ2-3,TRBV5-6,CASSSTSGSSTDTQYF
TRBJ1-2,TRBV27,CASSYKGPWGYTF
TRBJ1-4,TRBV2,CASSWTALNEKLFF
TRBJ1-2,TRBV11-2,CASSPRQGFSYGYTF
TRBJ2-7,TRBV11-2,CASSPNRDRGNEQYF